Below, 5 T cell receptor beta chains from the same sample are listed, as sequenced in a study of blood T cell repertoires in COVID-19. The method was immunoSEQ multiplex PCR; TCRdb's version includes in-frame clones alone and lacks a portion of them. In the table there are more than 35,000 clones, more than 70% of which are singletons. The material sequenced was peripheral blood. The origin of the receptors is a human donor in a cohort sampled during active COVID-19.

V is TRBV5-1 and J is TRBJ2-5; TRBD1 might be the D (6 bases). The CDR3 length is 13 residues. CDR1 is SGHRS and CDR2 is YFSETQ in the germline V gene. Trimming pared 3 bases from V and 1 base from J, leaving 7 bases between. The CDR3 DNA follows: TGCGCCAGCAGCTCAGGGGCCCAAGAGACCCAGTACTTC. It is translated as CASSSGAQETQYF.

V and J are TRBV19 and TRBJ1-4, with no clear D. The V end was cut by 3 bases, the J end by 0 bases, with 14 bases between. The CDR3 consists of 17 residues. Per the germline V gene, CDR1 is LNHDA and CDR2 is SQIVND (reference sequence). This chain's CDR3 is CASSMGWREPTNEKLFF. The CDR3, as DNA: TGTGCCAGTAGTATGGGGTGGAGGGAACCAACTAATGAAAAACTGTTTTTT.

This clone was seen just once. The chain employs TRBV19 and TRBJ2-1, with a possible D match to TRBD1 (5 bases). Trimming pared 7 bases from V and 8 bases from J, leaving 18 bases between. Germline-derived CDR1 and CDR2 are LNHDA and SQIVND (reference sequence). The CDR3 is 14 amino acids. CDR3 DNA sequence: TGTGCCAGTATAACACAGGAACTGCTTCATGAGCAGTTCTTC. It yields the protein CASITQELLHEQFF.

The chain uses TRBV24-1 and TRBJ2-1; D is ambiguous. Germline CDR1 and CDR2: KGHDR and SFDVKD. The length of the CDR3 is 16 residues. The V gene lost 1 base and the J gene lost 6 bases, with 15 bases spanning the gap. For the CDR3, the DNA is TGTGCCACCAGTGATTTAGACACTTTGCAGAGCAATGAGCAGTTCTTC. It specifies CATSDLDTLQSNEQFF.

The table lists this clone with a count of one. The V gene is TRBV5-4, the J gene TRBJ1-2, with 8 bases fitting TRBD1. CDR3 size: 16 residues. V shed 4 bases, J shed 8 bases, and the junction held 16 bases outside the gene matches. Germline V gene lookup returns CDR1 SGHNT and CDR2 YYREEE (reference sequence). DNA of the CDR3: TGTGCCAGCAGCCTAGGACAGGGTAGTAGCGTGCGAGGCTACACCTTC. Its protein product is CASSLGQGSSVRGYTF.